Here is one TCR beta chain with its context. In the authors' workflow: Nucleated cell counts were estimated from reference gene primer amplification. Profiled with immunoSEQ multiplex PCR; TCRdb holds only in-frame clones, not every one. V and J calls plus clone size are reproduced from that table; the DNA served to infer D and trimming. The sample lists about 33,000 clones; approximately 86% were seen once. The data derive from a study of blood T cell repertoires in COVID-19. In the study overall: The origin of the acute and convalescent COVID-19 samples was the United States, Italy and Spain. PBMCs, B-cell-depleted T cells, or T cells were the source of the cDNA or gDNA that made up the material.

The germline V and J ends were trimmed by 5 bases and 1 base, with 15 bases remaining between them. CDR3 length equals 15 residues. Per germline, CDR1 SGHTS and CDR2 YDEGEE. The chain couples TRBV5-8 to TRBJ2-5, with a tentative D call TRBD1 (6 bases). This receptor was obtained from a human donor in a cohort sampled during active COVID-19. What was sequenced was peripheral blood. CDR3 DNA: TGTGCCAGCAGTTGGAACCGACAGGTCCAAGAGACCCAGTACTTC. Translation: CASSWNRQVQETQYF.